This T cell receptor (beta chain) appears in the sequencing data of a study of T cell changes during pregnancy in multiple sclerosis. This clone came up a few times. This table comes from immunoSEQ multiplex PCR, and its TCRdb copy is limited to in-frame clones, with some not included. The table has just under 65,000 clones, 96% seen once; the top ten hold about 2.5%. Germline loops: CDR1 MGHRA, CDR2 YSYEKL. The ends were cut back, 1 base at V and 3 bases at J, with 7 bases in the middle. The CDR3 runs to 14 residues. Sample: CD8+ T cells from peripheral blood mononuclear cells, taken after pregnancy. The TCR was taken from a female donor with multiple sclerosis, enrolled in a pregnancy study. The chain recombines TRBV4-1 with TRBJ1-5; D remains unclear. The CDR3 DNA sequence: TGCGCCAGCAGCCAAGCTCCTAACAATCAGCCCCAGCATTTT. It is translated as CASSQAPNNQPQHF.